This entry concerns a single TCR beta chain. This entry comes from a study of blood T cell repertoires in COVID-19. TCRdb keeps only in-frame clones here, not all; method: immunoSEQ multiplex PCR. The sample contains about 220,000 clones, 83% of which appear only once. Germline CDR1 reads MDHEN; CDR2 reads SYDVKM. The CDR3 sequence is 16 residues long. V was clipped by 5 bases and J by 5 bases, with 21 bases between them. The sequenced sample consisted of PBMCs or T cells enriched from blood (not recorded which). The sequence was collected from a woman aged 50 to 60 who had been exposed to COVID-19. The gene calls are TRBV28 and TRBJ1-1, with D uncertain. CDR3 region: CASSPPRHQSGTEAFF. In nucleotides, the CDR3 is TGTGCCAGCAGTCCCCCAAGACATCAGTCGGGGACTGAAGCTTTCTTT.